Presented here are 6 T cell receptor beta chains from one specimen sequenced in a study of cytomegalovirus exposure and HLA in healthy donors. 60 Vbeta and 13 Jbeta primers were used in PCR. The assay was immunoSEQ multiplex PCR, and TCRdb's table has in-frame clones only and misses some. The profile shows about 200,000 clones, approximately 80% of them singletons. The source material was PBMCs. The receptors shown here come from a man aged 30-40 years in good health and CMV-seronegative.

The rearrangement uses TRBV7-9 and TRBJ2-1; weak D call: TRBD2 (6 bases). The CDR3 totals 14 residues. Germline V gene sequence: CDR1 SEHNR, CDR2 FQNEAQ (reference sequence). V was trimmed by 2 bases and J by 12 bases, leaving 17 bases between them. In DNA form, the CDR3 reads TGTGCCAGCAGCTTAATACAGTCGGTGGGGGGGCAGTTCTTC. Translation gives CASSLIQSVGGQFF. The whole variable domain, remainder taken from reference TRBV7-9 and TRBJ2-1, is DTGVSQNPRHKITKRGQNVTFRCDPISEHNRLYWYRQTLGQGPEFLTYFQNEAQLEKSRLLSDRFSAERPKGSFSTLEIQRTEQGDSAMYLCASSLIQSVGGQFFGPGTRLTVL.

The chain joins TRBV28 to TRBJ1-1, with D possibly TRBD1 on 6 matching bases. The CDR3 consists of 13 residues. Germline values: CDR1 MDHEN, CDR2 SYDVKM. DNA for the CDR3: TGTGGGTCGGGGGGCGCGTCGTACACTGAAGCTTTCTTT. As protein: CGSGGASYTEAFF.

The rearrangement joins TRBV7-8 to TRBJ1-2; D gene uncertain. Germline V gene sequence: CDR1 SGHVS, CDR2 FQNEAQ. There are 14 residues in the CDR3. The V and J ends lost 5 bases and 1 base respectively, with 11 bases between them. The DNA of the CDR3 is TGTGCCAGCAGCGCCGGACGGGGTAACTATGGCTACACCTTC. This encodes CASSAGRGNYGYTF.

The J gene is TRBJ2-7, the V gene TRBV5-1, with 12 bases aligning to TRBD2. Germline CDR1 SGHRS, CDR2 YFSETQ. V lost 4 bases and J lost 4; bases outside the gene matches: 3. The CDR3 has 14 residues. CDR3 protein: CASSALAGGYEQYF. CDR3 bases: TGCGCCAGCAGCGCACTAGCGGGGGGTTACGAGCAGTACTTC.

The gene calls are TRBV9 and TRBJ2-1; the D gene is possibly TRBD1 (6 bases). Trimming removed 5 bases from V and 3 bases from J, with 15 bases in between. Germline V CDR1 and CDR2: SGDLS, YYNGEE. There are 15 residues in the CDR3. This CDR3 reads CASSLVTGNYNEQFF. CDR3 DNA: TGTGCCAGCAGTTTAGTCACAGGGAACTACAATGAGCAGTTCTTC.

This chain uses TRBV7-9 with TRBJ2-7; 7 bases line up with TRBD1. The germline V gene encodes CDR1 SEHNR and CDR2 FQNEAQ (reference sequence). The junction had 5 bases not matched to a gene; V was cut back by 3 bases and J by 6 bases. The CDR3 contains 13 residues. In DNA form, the CDR3 reads TGTGCCAGCAGCTTTAGGACAGGAGGCGAGCAGTACTTC. As protein: CASSFRTGGEQYF.